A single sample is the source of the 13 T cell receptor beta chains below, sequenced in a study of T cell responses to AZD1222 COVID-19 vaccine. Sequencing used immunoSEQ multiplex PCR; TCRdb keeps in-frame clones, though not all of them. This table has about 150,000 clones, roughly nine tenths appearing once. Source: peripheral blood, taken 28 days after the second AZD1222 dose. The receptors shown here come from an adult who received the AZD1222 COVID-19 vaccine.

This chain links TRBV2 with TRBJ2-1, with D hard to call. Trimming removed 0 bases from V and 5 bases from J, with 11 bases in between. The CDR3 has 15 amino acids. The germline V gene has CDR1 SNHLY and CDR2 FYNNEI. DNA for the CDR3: TGTGCCAGCAGTGAAGCGCGCAGGCCACACAATGAGCAGTTCTTC. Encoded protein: CASSEARRPHNEQFF.

CDR3 sequence: CAWSPSGGAQETQYF. CDR3 in DNA: TGTGCCTGGAGTCCGAGCGGGGGGGCACAAGAGACCCAGTACTTC. The chain employs TRBV30 and TRBJ2-5, with 10 bases aligning to TRBD2. The CDR3 covers 15 residues. Germline-derived CDR1 and CDR2 are GTSNPN and SVGIG (reference sequence). Germline trimming cut 2 bases from V and 2 bases from J; bases unmatched to any gene: 5.

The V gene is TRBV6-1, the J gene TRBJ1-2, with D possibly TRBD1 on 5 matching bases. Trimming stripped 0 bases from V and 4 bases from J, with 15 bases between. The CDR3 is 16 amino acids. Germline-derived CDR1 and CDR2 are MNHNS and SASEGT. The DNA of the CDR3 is TGTGCCAGCAGTGAAGCGCTTCGAGAGGGGAGCTATGGCTACACCTTC. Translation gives CASSEALREGSYGYTF.

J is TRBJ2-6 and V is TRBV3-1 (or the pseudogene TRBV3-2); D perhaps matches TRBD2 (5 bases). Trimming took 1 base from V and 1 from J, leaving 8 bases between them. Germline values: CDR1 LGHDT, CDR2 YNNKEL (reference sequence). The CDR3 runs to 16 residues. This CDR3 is CASSQGGLSGANVLTF. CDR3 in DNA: TGTGCCAGCAGCCAAGGAGGGTTGTCTGGGGCCAACGTCCTGACTTTC.

CDR3 bases: TGTGCCACCAAGAACAGGCTATTGAACACCGGGGAGCTGTTTTTT. Protein: CATKNRLLNTGELFF. J is TRBJ2-2 and V is TRBV27; TRBD1 might be the D (5 bases). Between the trimmed V and J ends, which lost 10 bases and 1 base, there was a span of 16 bases. The CDR3 contains 15 residues. The V gene's germline CDR1 is MNHEY and CDR2 SMNVEV (reference sequence).

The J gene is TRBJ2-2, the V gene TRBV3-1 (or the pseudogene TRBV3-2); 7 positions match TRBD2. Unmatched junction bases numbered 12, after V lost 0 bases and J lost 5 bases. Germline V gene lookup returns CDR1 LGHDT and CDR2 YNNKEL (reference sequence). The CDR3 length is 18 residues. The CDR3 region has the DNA TGTGCCAGCAGCCAAGATCGTCGTAAGCGGGGACTGACCGGGGAGCTGTTTTTT. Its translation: CASSQDRRKRGLTGELFF.

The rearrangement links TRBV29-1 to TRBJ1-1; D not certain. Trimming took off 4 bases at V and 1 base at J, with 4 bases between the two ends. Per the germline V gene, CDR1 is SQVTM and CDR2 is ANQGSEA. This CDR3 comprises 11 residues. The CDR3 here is CSVVQNTEAFF. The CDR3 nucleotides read TGCAGCGTTGTACAGAACACTGAAGCTTTCTTT.

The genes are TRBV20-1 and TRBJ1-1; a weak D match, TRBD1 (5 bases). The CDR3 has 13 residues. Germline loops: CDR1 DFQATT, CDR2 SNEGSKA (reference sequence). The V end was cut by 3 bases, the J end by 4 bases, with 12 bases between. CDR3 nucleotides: TGCAGTGCTAGTTTCAGGGTTCCCACTGAAGCTTTCTTT. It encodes CSASFRVPTEAFF.

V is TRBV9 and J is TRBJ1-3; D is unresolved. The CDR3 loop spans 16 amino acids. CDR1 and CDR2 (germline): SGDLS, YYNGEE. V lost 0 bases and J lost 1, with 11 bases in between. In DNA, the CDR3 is TGTGCCAGCAGCGTAGATGTCAGACTATCTGGAAACACCATATATTTT. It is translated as CASSVDVRLSGNTIYF. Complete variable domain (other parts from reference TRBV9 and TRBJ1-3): DSGVTQTPKHLITATGQRVTLRCSPRSGDLSVYWYQQSLDQGLQFLIQYYNGEERAKGNILERFSAQQFPDLHSELNLSSLELGDSALYFCASSVDVRLSGNTIYFGEGSWLTVV.

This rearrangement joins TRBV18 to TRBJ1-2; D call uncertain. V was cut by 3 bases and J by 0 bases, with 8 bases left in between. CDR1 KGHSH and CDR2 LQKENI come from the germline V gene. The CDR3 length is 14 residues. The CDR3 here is CASSPPGANYGYTF. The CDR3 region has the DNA TGTGCCAGCTCACCCCCCGGAGCTAACTATGGCTACACCTTC.

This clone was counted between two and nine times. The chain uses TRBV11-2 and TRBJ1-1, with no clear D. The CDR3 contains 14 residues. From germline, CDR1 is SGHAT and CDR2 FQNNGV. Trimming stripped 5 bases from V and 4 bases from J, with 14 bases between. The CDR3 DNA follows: TGTGCCAGCAGCCCGTGGGGTGGCGGCACTGAAGCTTTCTTT. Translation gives CASSPWGGGTEAFF.

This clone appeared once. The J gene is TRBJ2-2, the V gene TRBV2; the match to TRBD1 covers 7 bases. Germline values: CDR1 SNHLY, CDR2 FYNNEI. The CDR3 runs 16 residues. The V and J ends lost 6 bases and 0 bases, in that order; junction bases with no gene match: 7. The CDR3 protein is CASRSPGQPNTGELFF. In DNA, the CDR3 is TGTGCCAGCAGGTCGCCGGGACAGCCGAACACCGGGGAGCTGTTTTTT.

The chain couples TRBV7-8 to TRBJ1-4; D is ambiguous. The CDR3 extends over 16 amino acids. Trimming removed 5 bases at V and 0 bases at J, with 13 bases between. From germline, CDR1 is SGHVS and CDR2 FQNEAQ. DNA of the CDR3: TGTGCCAGCAGCACCGTCTCGGGGACAACTAATGAAAAACTGTTTTTT. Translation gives CASSTVSGTTNEKLFF.